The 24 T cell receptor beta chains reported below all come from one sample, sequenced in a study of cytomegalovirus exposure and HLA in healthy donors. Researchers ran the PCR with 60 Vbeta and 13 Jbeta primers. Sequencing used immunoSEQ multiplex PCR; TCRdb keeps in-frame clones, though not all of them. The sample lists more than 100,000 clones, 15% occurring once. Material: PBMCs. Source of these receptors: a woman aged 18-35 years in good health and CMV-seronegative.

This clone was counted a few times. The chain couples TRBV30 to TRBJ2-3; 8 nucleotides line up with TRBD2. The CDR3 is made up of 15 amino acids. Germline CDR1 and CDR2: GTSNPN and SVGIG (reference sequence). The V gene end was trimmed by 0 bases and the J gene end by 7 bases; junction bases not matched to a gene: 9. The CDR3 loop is CAWSVRGGQRNTQYF. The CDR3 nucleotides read TGTGCCTGGAGTGTACGGGGGGGCCAGCGGAATACGCAGTATTTT.

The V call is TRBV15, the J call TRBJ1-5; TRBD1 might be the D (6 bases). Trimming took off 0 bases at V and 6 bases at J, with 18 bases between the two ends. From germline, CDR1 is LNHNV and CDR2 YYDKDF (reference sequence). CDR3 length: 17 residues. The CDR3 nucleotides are TGTGCCACCAGCAGAGATCGAAGTGTGACAGGCCGTCAGCCCCAGCATTTT. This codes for CATSRDRSVTGRQPQHF.

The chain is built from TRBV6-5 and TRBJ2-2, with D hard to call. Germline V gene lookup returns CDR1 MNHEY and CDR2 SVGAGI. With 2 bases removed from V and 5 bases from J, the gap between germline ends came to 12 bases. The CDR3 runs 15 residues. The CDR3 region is CASSYLPARTGELFF. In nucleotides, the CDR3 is TGTGCCAGCAGTTACCTCCCCGCCAGGACCGGGGAGCTGTTTTTT.

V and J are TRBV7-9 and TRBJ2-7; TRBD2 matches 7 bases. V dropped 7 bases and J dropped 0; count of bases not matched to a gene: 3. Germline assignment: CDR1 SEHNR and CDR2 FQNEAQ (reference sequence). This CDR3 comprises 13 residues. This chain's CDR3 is CASKGGSSYEQYF. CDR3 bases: TGTGCCAGCAAGGGCGGGAGCTCCTACGAGCAGTACTTC.

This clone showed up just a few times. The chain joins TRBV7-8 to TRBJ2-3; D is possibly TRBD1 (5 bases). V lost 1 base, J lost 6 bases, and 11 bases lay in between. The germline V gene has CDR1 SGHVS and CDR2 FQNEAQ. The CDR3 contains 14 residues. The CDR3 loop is CASSLDSGRDTQYF. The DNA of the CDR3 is TGTGCCAGCAGCTTAGATTCAGGGCGGGATACGCAGTATTTT.

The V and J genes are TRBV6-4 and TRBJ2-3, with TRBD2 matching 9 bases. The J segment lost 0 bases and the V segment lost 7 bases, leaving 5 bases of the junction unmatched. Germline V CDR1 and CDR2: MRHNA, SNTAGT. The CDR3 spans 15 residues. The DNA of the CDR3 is TGTGCCAGCACTCCCCTAGCGGGGAGCACAGATACGCAGTATTTT. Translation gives CASTPLAGSTDTQYF.

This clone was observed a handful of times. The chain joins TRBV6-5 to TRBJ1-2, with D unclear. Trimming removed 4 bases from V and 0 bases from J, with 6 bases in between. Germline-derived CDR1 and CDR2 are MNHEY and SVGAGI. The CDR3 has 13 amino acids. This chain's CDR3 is CASSSRANYGYTF. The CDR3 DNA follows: TGTGCCAGCAGTTCCCGAGCTAACTATGGCTACACCTTC.

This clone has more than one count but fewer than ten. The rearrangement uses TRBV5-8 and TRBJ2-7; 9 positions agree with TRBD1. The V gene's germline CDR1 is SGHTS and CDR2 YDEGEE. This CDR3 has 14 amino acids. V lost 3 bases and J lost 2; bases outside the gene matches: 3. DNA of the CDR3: TGTGCCAGCAGCTCCGGGACAGGGACCTACGAGCAGTACTTC. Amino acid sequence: CASSSGTGTYEQYF.

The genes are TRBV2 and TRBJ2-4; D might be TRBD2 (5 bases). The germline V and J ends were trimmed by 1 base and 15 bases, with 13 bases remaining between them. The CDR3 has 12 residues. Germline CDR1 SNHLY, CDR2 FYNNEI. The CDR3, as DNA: TGTGCCAGCAGTGAAGTGAGAGGGATAACGTACTTC. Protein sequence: CASSEVRGITYF.

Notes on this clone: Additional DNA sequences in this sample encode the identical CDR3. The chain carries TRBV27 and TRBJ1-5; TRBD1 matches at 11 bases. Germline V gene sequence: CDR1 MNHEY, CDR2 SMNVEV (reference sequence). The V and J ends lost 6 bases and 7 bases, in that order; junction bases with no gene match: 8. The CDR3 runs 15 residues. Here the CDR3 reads CASSLGGQGGQPQHF. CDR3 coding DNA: TGTGCCAGCAGCTTGGGGGGACAGGGGGGCCAGCCCCAGCATTTT.

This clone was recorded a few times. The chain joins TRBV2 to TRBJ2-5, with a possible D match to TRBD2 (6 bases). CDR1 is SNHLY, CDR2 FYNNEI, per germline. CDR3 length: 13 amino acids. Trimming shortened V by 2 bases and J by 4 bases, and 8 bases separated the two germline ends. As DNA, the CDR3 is TGTGCCAGCAGTGAAAACGGGGGAGAGACCCAGTACTTC. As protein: CASSENGGETQYF. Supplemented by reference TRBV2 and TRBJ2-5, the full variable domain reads EPEVTQTPSHQVTQMGQEVILRCVPISNHLYFYWYRQILGQKVEFLVSFYNNEISEKSEIFDDQFSVERPDGSNFTLKIRSTKLEDSAMYFCASSENGGETQYFGPGTRLLVL.

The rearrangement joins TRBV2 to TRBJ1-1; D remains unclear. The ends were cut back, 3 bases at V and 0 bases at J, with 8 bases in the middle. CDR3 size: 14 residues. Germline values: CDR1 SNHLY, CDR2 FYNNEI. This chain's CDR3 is CASSDKRVNTEAFF. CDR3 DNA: TGTGCCAGCAGTGATAAACGAGTGAACACTGAAGCTTTCTTT. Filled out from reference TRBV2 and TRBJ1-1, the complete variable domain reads EPEVTQTPSHQVTQMGQEVILRCVPISNHLYFYWYRQILGQKVEFLVSFYNNEISEKSEIFDDQFSVERPDGSNFTLKIRSTKLEDSAMYFCASSDKRVNTEAFFGQGTRLTVV.

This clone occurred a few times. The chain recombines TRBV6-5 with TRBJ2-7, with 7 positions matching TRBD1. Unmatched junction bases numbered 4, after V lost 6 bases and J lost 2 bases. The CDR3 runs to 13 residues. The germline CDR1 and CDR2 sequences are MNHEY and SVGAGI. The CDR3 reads CASSRGGTYEQYF. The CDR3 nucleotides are TGTGCCAGCAGCCGAGGGGGCACCTACGAGCAGTACTTC.

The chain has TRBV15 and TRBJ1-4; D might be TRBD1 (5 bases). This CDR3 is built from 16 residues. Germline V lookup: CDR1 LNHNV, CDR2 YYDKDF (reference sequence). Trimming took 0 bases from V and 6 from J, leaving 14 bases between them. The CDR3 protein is CATSRDAGRGDEKLFF. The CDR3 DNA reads TGTGCCACCAGCAGAGATGCGGGACGGGGTGATGAAAAACTGTTTTTT. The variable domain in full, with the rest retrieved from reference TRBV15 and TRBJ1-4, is DAMVIQNPRYQVTQFGKPVTLSCSQTLNHNVMYWYQQKSSQAPKLLFHYYDKDFNNEADTPDNFQSRRPNTSFCFLDIRSPGLGDTAMYLCATSRDAGRGDEKLFFGSGTQLSVL.

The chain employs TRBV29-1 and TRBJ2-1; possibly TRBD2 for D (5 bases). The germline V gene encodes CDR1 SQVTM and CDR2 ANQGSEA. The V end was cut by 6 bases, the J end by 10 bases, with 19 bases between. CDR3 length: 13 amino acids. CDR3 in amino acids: CSVPTRGINEQFF. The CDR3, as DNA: TGCAGCGTGCCAACTAGAGGGATAAACGAGCAGTTCTTC.

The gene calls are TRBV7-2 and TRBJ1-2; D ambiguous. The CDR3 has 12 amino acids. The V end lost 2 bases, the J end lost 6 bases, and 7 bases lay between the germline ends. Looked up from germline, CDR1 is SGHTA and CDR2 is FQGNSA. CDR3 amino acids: CASSLSGHGYTF. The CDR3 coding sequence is TGTGCCAGCAGCTTATCTGGGCATGGCTACACCTTC.

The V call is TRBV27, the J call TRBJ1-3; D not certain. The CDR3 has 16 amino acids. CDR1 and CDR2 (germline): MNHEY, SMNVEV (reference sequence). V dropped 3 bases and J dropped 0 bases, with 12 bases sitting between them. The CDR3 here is CASSLRAATSGNTIYF. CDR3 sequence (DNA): TGTGCCAGCAGTTTGCGTGCTGCAACCTCTGGAAACACCATATATTTT.

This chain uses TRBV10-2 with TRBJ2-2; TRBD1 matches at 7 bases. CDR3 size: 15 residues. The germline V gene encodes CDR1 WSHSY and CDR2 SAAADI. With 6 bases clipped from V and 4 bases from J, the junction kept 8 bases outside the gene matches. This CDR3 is CASSPGTASTGELFF. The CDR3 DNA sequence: TGCGCCAGCAGCCCCGGGACAGCCAGCACCGGGGAGCTGTTTTTT.

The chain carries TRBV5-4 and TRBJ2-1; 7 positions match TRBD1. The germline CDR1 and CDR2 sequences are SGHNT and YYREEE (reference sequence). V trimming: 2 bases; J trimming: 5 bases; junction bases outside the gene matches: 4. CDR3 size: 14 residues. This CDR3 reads CASSLRGRDNEQFF. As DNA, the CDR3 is TGTGCCAGCAGCTTAAGGGGGCGGGACAATGAGCAGTTCTTC.

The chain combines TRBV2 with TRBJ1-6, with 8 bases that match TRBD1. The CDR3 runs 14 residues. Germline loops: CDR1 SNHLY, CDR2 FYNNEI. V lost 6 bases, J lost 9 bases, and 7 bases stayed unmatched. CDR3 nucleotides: TGTGCCAGCAGGGACAGGGCTGGTGGTTCACCCCTCCACTTT. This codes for CASRDRAGGSPLHF.

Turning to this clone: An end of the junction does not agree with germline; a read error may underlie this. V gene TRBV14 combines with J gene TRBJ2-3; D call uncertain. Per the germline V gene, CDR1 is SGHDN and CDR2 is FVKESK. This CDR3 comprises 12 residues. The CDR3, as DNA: TGTGCCAGCAGCCAAGAATGGGCCCCCGTGTCCTTT. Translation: CASSQEWAPVSF.

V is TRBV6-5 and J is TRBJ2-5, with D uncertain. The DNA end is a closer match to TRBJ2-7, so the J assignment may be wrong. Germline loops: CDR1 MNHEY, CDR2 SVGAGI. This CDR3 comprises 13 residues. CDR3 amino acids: CASSPNTLYEQYF. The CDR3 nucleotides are TGTGCCAGCAGCCCAAATACCTTGTACGAGCAGTACTTC.

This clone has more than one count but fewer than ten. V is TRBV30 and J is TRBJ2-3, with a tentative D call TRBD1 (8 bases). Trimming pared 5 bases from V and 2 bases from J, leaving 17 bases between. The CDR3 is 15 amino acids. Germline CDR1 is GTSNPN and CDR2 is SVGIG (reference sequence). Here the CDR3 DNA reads TGTGCCTGGGCAGCGGGACAGGTGGTCACAGATACGCAGTATTTT. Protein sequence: CAWAAGQVVTDTQYF.

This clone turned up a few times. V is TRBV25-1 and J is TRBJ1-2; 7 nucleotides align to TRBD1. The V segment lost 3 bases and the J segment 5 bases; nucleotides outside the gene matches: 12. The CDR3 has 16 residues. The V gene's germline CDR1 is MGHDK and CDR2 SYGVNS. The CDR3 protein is CASSDSRQGERYGYTF. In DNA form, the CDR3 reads TGTGCCAGCAGTGATTCCCGCCAGGGGGAAAGGTATGGCTACACCTTC.